This T cell receptor beta chain emerged from a study of T cells after yellow fever vaccination. A word on this clonotype: Antigen unknown.

TCRdb ran MiXCR on the 5' RACE reads and lists one entry per CDR3 protein. Of hundreds of thousands of distinct CDR3 sequences in the sample, around 20% were seen once. Study-wide points: Peaking on day 5 versus 15, the secondary response was faster but weaker.

This CDR3 has 13 amino acids. Losses at the gene ends were 9 bases for V and 5 bases for J; bases not matched to a gene: 5. The sample in question was PBMCs, obtained before the yellow fever booster vaccination. The TCR originated in a man between 18 and 35 years old who received the YFV17D yellow fever vaccine. The chain employs TRBV12-3 or TRBV12-4 and TRBJ1-5; 9 nucleotides match TRBD1. This CDR3 reads CASYRGQDQPQHF. The DNA for the CDR3 is TGTGCCAGTTACAGGGGGCAAGATCAGCCCCAGCATTTT.